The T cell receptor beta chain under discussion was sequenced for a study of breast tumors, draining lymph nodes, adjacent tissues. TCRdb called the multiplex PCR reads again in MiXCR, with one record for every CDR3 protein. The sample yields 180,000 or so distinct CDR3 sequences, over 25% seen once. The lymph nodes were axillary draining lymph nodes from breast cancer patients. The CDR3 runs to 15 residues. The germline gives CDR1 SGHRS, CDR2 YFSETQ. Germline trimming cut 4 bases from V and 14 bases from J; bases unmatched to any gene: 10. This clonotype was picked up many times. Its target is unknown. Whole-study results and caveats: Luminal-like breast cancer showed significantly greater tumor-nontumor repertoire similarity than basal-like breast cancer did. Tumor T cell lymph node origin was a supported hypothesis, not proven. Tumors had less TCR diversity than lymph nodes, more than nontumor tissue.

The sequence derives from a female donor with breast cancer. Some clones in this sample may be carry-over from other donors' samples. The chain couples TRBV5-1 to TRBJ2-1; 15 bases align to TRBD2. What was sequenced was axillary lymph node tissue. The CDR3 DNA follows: TGCGCCAGCAGCCCGGGACTAGCGGGAGGCCTCCCGGAGTTCTTC. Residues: CASSPGLAGGLPEFF.